These 7 T cell receptor beta chains originate from one sample sequenced in a study of cytomegalovirus exposure and HLA in healthy donors. Primers: 60 Vbeta forward and 13 Jbeta reverse. The method was immunoSEQ multiplex PCR; TCRdb's version includes in-frame clones alone and lacks a portion of them. The sample consists of some 150,000 clones, 60% to 85% of them appearing once. Material: PBMCs. These receptors were collected from a woman aged 40 to 50 in good health and CMV-seronegative.

This rearrangement joins TRBV5-4 to TRBJ2-7; 9 nucleotides line up with TRBD1. J lost 1 base, V lost 4 bases, and 6 bases had no gene match. The CDR3 runs to 15 residues. CDR1 SGHNT and CDR2 YYREEE come from the germline V gene (reference sequence). DNA of the CDR3: TGTGCCAGCAGCCCGACAGGGGGGACTTCCTACGAGCAGTACTTC. Encoded protein: CASSPTGGTSYEQYF.

Turning to this clone: This same CDR3 is encoded by further DNA sequences in the sample. The chain couples TRBV6-5 to TRBJ1-2; 7 bases are shared with TRBD1. The CDR3 length is 14 residues. CDR1 MNHEY and CDR2 SVGAGI come from the germline V gene. V was clipped by 6 bases and J by 0 bases; unmatched bases: 4. DNA of the CDR3: TGTGCCAGCAGCACAGGGGCCACTAACTATGGCTACACCTTC. The encoded protein is CASSTGATNYGYTF.

This chain connects TRBV7-8 to TRBJ1-6; TRBD1 agrees at 7 bases. Trimming removed 5 bases from V and 9 bases from J; junction bases left unmatched: 7. Germline loops: CDR1 SGHVS, CDR2 FQNEAQ. The CDR3 sequence is 14 residues long. The chain's CDR3 is CASSTEGASSPLHF. DNA of the CDR3: TGTGCCAGCAGCACTGAGGGGGCGAGTTCACCCCTCCACTTT.

This chain links TRBV10-3 with TRBJ2-7; D is possibly TRBD2 (6 bases). V lost 4 bases, J lost 2 bases, and 15 bases lay in between. In germline, CDR1 is ENHRY, CDR2 SYGVKD. The CDR3 runs 15 residues. CDR3 residues: CAISVPGTGTYEQYF. The DNA of the CDR3 is TGTGCCATCAGTGTCCCCGGGACTGGAACCTACGAGCAGTACTTC.

This clone came up once. CDR3: CASTGSSYNSPLHF. The CDR3 DNA is TGTGCCAGCACCGGGAGCTCCTATAATTCACCCCTCCACTTT. V gene TRBV2 combines with J gene TRBJ1-6; D is unresolved. V lost 7 bases to trimming and J lost 0 bases, with 7 bases between them. The CDR3 has 14 amino acids. Germline assignment: CDR1 SNHLY and CDR2 FYNNEI.

This clone appeared a few times. This chain connects TRBV7-9 to TRBJ2-7; D might be TRBD1 (7 bases). V was trimmed by 5 bases and J by 2 bases, leaving 16 bases between them. The CDR3 sequence is 15 residues long. Germline CDR1 SEHNR, CDR2 FQNEAQ (reference sequence). CDR3: CASSRQGGFAYEQYF. The CDR3 DNA reads as TGTGCCAGCAGCCGGCAGGGGGGCTTCGCCTACGAGCAGTACTTC. Full variable domain (remainder filled in from reference TRBV7-9 and TRBJ2-7): DTGVSQNPRHKITKRGQNVTFRCDPISEHNRLYWYRQTLGQGPEFLTYFQNEAQLEKSRLLSDRFSAERPKGSFSTLEIQRTEQGDSAMYLCASSRQGGFAYEQYFGPGTRLTVT.

The sample holds a few counts of this clone. The J gene is TRBJ1-1, the V gene TRBV19, with TRBD1 matching 7 bases. The CDR3 is made up of 16 amino acids. Germline V CDR1 and CDR2: LNHDA, SQIVND (reference sequence). J gave up 1 base and V 7 bases, and 12 bases lay outside the gene matches. The CDR3 DNA follows: TGTGCCAGTACCTGGGACAGAGGGGTAGGGAACACTGAAGCTTTCTTT. Its protein product is CASTWDRGVGNTEAFF.